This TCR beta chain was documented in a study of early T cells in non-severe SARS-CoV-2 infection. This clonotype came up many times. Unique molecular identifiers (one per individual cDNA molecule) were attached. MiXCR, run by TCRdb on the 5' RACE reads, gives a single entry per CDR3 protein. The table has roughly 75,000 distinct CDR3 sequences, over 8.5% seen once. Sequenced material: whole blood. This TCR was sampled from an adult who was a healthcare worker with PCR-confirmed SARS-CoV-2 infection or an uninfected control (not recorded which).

CDR3 nucleotides: TGTGCCTCTACAGCAAACTATGGCTACACCTTC. This codes for CASTANYGYTF. J is TRBJ1-2 and V is TRBV24-1; no clear D gene. The CDR3 is 11 residues long. Trimming removed 12 bases from V and 2 bases from J, with 9 bases in between. Germline V CDR1 and CDR2: KGHDR, SFDVKD.